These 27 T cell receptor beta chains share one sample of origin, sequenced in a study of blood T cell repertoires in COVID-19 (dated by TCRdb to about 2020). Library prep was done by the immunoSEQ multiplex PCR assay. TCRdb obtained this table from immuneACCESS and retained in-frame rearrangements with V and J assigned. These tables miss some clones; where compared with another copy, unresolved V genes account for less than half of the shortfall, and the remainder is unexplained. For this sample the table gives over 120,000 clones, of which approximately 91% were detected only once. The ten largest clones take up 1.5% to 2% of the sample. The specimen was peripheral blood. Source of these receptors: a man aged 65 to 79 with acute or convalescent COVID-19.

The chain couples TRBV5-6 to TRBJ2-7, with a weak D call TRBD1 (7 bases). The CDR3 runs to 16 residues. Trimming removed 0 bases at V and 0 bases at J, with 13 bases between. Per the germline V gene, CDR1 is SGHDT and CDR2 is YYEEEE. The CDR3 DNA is TGTGCCAGCAGCTTGGTAGTCAGGGGGGTCTCCTACGAGCAGTACTTC. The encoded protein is CASSLVVRGVSYEQYF.

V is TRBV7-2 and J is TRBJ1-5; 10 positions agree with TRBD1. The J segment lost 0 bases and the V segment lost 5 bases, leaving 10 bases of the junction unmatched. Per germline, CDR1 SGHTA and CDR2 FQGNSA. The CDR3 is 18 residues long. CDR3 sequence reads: CASSVPGQGLYSNQPQHF. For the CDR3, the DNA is TGTGCCAGCAGCGTACCGGGACAGGGGCTCTATAGCAATCAGCCCCAGCATTTT.

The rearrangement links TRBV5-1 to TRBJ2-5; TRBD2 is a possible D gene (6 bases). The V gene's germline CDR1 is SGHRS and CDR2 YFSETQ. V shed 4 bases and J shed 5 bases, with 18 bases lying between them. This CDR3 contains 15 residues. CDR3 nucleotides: TGCGCCAGCAGCCTCGGGGACTTACCTGGGGAGACCCAGTACTTC. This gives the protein CASSLGDLPGETQYF.

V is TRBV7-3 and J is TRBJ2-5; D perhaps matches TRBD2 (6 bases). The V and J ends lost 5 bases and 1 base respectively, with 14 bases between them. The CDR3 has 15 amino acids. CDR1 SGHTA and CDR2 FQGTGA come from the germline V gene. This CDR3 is CASSPGIAVQETQYF. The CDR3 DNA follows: TGTGCCAGCAGCCCCGGGATAGCGGTCCAAGAGACCCAGTACTTC.

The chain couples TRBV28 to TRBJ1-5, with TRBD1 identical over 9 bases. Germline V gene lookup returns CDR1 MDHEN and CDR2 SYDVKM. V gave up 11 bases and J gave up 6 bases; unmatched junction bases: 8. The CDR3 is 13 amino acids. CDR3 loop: CAHGTGSFQPQHF. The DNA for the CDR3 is TGTGCCCACGGGACAGGGAGTTTTCAGCCCCAGCATTTT.

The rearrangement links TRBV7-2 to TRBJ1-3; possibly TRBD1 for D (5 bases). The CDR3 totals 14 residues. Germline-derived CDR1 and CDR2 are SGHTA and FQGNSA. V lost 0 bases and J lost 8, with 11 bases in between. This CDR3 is CASSLALLTDTIYF. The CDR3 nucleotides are TGTGCCAGCAGCTTAGCGCTGTTGACAGACACCATATATTTT.

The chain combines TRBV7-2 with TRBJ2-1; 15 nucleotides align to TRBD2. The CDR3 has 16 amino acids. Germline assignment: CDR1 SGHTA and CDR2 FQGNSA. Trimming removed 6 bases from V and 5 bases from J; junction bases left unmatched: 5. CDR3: CASSLGLAGGNNEQFF. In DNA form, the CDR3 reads TGTGCCAGCAGTCTTGGACTAGCGGGAGGGAACAATGAGCAGTTCTTC.

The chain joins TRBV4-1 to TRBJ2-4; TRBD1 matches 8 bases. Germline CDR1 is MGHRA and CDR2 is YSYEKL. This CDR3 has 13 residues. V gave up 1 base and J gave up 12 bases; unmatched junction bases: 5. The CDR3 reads CASSQAGGLRQYF. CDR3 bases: TGCGCCAGCAGCCAAGCAGGGGGCTTGCGTCAGTACTTC.

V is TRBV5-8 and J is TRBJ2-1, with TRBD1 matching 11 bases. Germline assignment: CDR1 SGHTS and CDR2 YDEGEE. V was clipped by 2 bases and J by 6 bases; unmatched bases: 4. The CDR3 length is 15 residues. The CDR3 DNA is TGTGCCAGCAGCTTCAGGACAGGGGGCATCAATGAGCAGTTCTTC. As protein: CASSFRTGGINEQFF. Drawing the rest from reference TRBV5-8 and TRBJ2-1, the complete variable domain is EAGVTQSPTHLIKTRGQQATLRCSPISGHTSVYWYQQALGLGLQFLLWYDEGEERNRGNFPPRFSGRQFPNYSSELNVNALELEDSALYLCASSFRTGGINEQFFGPGTRLTVL.

This chain's CDR3 is CAISEGWGTGETQYF. The CDR3 DNA sequence: TGTGCCATCAGCGAGGGTTGGGGGACAGGGGAGACCCAGTACTTC. The chain recombines TRBV10-3 with TRBJ2-5; 9 bases map to TRBD1. Germline V CDR1 and CDR2: ENHRY, SYGVKD. V was clipped by 6 bases and J by 5 bases; unmatched bases: 10. The CDR3 sequence is 15 residues long.

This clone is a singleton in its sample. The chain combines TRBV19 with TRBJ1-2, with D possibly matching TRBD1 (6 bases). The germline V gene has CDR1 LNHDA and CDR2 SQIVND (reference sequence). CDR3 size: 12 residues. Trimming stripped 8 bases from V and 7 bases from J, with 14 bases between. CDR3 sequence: CASSQQGFGYTF. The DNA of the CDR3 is TGTGCCAGTTCCCAACAGGGATTTGGCTACACCTTC.

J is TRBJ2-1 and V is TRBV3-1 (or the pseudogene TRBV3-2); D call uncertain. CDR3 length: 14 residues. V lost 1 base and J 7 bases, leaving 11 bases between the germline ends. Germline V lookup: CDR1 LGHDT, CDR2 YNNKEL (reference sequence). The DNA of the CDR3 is TGTGCCAGCAGCCAAGTCCGTGTCCGGAATGAGCAGTTCTTC. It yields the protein CASSQVRVRNEQFF.

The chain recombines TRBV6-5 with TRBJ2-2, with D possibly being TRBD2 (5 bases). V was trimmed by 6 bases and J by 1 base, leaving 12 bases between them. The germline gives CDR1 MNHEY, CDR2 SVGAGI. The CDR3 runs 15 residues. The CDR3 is CASSSSAGNTGELFF. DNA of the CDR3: TGTGCCAGCAGCTCGAGCGCGGGGAACACCGGGGAGCTGTTTTTT.

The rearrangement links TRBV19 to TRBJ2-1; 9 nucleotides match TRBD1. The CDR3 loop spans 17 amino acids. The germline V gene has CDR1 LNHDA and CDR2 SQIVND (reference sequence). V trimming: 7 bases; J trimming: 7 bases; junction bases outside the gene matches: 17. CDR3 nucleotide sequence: TGTGCCAGTACGCACCCTTTCCGGGGACAGGGATTTAATGAGCAGTTCTTC. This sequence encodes CASTHPFRGQGFNEQFF.

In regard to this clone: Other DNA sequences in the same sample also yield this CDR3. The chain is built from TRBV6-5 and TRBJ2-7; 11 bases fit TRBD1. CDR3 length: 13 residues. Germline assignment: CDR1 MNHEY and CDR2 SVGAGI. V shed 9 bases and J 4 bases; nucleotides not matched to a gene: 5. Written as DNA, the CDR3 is TGTGCCAGTAGCCGGGACAGGGGGTACGAGCAGTACTTC. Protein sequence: CASSRDRGYEQYF.

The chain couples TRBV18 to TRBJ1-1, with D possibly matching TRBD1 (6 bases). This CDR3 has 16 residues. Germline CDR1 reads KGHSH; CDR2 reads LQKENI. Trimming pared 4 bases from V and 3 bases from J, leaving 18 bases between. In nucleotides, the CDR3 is TGTGCCAGCTCACTCGGAAGGGGAGAGGGGGACACTGAAGCTTTCTTT. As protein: CASSLGRGEGDTEAFF.

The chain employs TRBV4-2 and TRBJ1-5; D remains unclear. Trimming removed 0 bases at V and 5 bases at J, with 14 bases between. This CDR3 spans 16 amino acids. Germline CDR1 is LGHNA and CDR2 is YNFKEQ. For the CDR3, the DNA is TGTGCCAGCAGCCAAGATCTCCAAGCCGGAGATCAGCCCCAGCATTTT. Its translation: CASSQDLQAGDQPQHF.

The CDR3 region is CASSHWDRGRYGYTF. CDR3 sequence (DNA): TGTGCCAGCAGTCATTGGGACAGGGGTAGGTATGGCTACACCTTC. V and J are TRBV3-1 (or the pseudogene TRBV3-2) and TRBJ1-2; 10 positions agree with TRBD1. Germline CDR1 is LGHDT and CDR2 is YNNKEL (reference sequence). The CDR3 has 15 amino acids. V was clipped by 6 bases and J by 5 bases; unmatched bases: 9.

DNA of the CDR3: TGCGCCAGCAGCTTGAGACAGGGGGCCGGTTCACCCCTCCACTTT. Amino acid sequence: CASSLRQGAGSPLHF. This chain links TRBV5-1 with TRBJ1-6; 10 bases agree with TRBD1. The V gene's germline CDR1 is SGHRS and CDR2 YFSETQ. This CDR3 contains 15 residues. J was trimmed by 9 bases and V by 1 base; bases with no gene match: 4.

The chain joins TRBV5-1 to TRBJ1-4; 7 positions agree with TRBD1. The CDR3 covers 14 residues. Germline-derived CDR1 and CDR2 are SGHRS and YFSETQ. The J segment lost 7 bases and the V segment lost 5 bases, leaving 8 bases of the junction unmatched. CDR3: CASRGDRAGEKLFF. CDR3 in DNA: TGCGCCAGCAGGGGAGACAGGGCGGGTGAAAAACTGTTTTTT.

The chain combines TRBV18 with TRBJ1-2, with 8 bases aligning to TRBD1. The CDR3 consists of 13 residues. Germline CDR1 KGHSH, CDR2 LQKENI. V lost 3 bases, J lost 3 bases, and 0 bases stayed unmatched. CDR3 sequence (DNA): TGTGCCAGCTCACCGGACAGGGACTATGGCTACACCTTC. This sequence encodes CASSPDRDYGYTF.

The CDR3 region is CASSLGQGLGWGTEAFF. DNA of the CDR3: TGTGCCAGCAGCTTGGGGCAGGGGCTCGGGTGGGGCACTGAAGCTTTCTTT. The V gene is TRBV5-4, the J gene TRBJ1-1; perhaps TRBD1 as D (6 bases). Trimming took off 0 bases at V and 4 bases at J, with 19 bases between the two ends. In germline, CDR1 is SGHNT, CDR2 YYREEE (reference sequence). This CDR3 region has 17 residues.

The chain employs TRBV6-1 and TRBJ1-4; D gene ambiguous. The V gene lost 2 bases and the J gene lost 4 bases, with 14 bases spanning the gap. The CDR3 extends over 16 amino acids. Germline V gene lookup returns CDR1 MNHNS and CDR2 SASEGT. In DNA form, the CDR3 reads TGTGCCAGCAGTGAAAGTTGGAACAGACGTAATGAAAAACTGTTTTTT. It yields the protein CASSESWNRRNEKLFF.

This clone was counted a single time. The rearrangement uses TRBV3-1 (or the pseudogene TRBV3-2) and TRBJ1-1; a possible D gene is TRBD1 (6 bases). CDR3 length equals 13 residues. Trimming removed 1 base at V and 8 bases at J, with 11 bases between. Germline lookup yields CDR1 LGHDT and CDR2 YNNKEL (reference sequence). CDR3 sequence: CASSQGGGGEAFF. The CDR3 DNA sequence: TGTGCCAGCAGCCAAGGGGGGGGCGGAGAAGCTTTCTTT.

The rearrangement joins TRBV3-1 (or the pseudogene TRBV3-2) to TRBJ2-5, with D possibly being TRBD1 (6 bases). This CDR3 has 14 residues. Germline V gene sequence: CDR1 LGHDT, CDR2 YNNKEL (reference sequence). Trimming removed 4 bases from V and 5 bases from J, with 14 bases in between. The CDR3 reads CASSLSARGETQYF. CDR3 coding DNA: TGTGCCAGCAGCCTGAGCGCAAGGGGGGAGACCCAGTACTTC.

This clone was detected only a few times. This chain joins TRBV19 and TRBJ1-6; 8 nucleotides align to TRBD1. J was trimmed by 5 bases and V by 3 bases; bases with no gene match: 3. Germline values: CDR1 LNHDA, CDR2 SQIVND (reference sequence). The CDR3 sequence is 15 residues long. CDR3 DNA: TGTGCCAGTAGTATCCAGGGGGCGGATAATTCACCCCTCCACTTT. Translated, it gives CASSIQGADNSPLHF.

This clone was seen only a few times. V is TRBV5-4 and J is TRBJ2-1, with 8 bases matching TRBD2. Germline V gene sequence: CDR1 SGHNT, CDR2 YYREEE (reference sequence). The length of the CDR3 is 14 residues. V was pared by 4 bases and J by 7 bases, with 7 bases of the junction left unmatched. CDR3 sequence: CASSPGLGGNEQFF. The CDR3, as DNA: TGTGCCAGCAGCCCGGGACTAGGGGGGAATGAGCAGTTCTTC.